This TCR beta chain came from a study of cytomegalovirus exposure and HLA in healthy donors listed by TCRdb under 2017. A note on the overall study: An earlier analysis of approximately 550 of the donors reported about 250 Gb of sequence data and roughly 100 million unique TCR beta sequences from 150 million to 200 million T cells. Across approximately 400 genotyped donors of the cohort, an average of approximately 240,000 unique TCR beta nucleotide sequences per donor were sequenced, and 15% to 20% of those sequences were non-productive. The study used immunosequencing to profile the T cell repertoires of several hundred subjects and linked those repertoires to cytomegalovirus serostatus. Class I and class II HLA loci were covered by the typing at four-digit resolution. The number of typed donors differed by locus: 629-630 for A, B, C, DRB1 and DQB1; about 520 for DQA1; over 600 for DPA1; and around 490 for DPB1. To study patterns of TCR occurrence, a later analysis re-analyzed previously published TCR beta repertoires from just over 650 donors and added high-resolution HLA genotyping. Roughly 300 gigabases of sequencing data and around 88 million unique TCR sequences made up an early release that covered 500 to 650 HLA-typed donors. Donor age, sex, ethnicity and CMV serostatus were compiled alongside the repertoire data. In the later analysis, no new phenotypic data were used to find candidate immune exposures; instead, reliance was placed on TCR beta sequences and their occurrence across donors. Roughly 5 DR-DQ haplotypes were treated as single units for association and clustering because of strong linkage in the cohort. Of the roughly 400 genotyped donors, over 65% fell in the genetic ancestry cluster associated with self-reported Caucasian donors. In addition to the first cohort of roughly 670 subjects, a separate validation cohort of about 120 different subjects was used. In an earlier analysis of a few hundred of the donors, high-throughput TCR beta sequencing was used to judge whether each TCR beta V gene segment behaved as functional or pseudogenic. Genome-wide SNP genotypes for about 60% of the 666 donors were used in a later genetic analysis, which treated that subset as a discovery cohort. High-throughput TCR immunosequencing, statistical association of individual TCRs with disease status, and machine learning were combined to predict cytomegalovirus infection status. The study aimed to test whether signatures of past pathogen exposure could be identified by cataloging public T cell receptors. Every discovery cohort repertoire had been produced on one sequencing platform.

The CDR3, cysteine through phenylalanine, is 12 amino acids long. This entry keeps only the CDR3 DNA: 36 bases, framed from base 1. The germline V gene encodes CDR1 SQVTM and CDR2 ANQGSEA. Germline trimming: 6 bases from V, 6 bases from J; junction bases outside gene matches: 4. Library method: the immunoSEQ multiplex PCR assay. For the multiplex PCR, a mixture combining 60 forward primers for TCR Vbeta segments and 13 reverse primers for TCR Jbeta segments was used. The CDR3 region of rearranged TCR beta genes was amplified from genomic DNA by a multiplex PCR assay. The Illumina HiSeq System was used to sequence the amplified TCR beta libraries as 87-base-pair reads. The paper's data handling went like this. Across the roughly 670 repertoires, a later analysis counted 60 million to 90 million unique TCR beta chains, roughly 11 million of which were shared by at least two donors. Raw reads were error-corrected and collapsed into unique sequences with a nearest-neighbor algorithm that merged closely related sequences to remove PCR and sequencing errors. To assign V, D and J gene segments, CDR3 sequences were aligned to IMGT reference sequences. Each retained sequence needed at least a six-nucleotide match to both a V gene segment and a J gene segment. Rearrangements were classified as productive when the CDR3 lacked stop codons and remained in frame with V and J, and all other rearrangements were classified as non-productive. CDR3 was defined according to IMGT convention as the region running from the second conserved V-encoded cysteine to the conserved J-encoded phenylalanine. Sequences without an unambiguous match to a single V gene segment were excluded from the earlier analysis of a few hundred of the donors. An earlier analysis of a few hundred of the donors called V segments functional above 56.7% productive rearrangements and segregating when the between-donor standard deviation exceeded 5%. To diagnose cytomegalovirus status from the catalog of TCR beta chain sequences, a statistical classification framework was built. V and J gene assignment, in a later analysis, came from comparing TCR nucleotide sequences with IMGT/GENE-DB human TR gene sequences. The TCRdist pipeline was used in a later analysis to assign CDR3 sequences and most-parsimonious VDJ recombination scenarios. In a later analysis, each TCR beta chain was defined by its CDR3 amino acid sequence together with its V-gene family, and reads lacking a unique V-gene family were excluded. In a later analysis, 500 to 700 highly shared, low-generation-probability nucleotide sequences were removed to address suspected cross-contamination and a sequencing artifact. A later analysis calculated a clonal expansion index for each public chain from normalized within-repertoire ranks of inferred template counts. In a later analysis, generation probabilities were computed with a VDJ recombination model fitted to out-of-frame rearrangements, and the resulting probabilities were checked against IGoR. In a later analysis, hypergeometric tests were used to score TCR-TCR, TCR-HLA and TCR-CMV co-occurrence, with a repertoire-size bias correction applied to TCR pairs. False discovery rates were estimated in a later analysis by permuting HLA or CMV assignments 20 times. In a later analysis, co-occurring TCRs were grouped with DBSCAN, and TCRdist sequence similarity was added when clustering was performed within HLA-allele-positive subsets. Co-occurrence clustering excluded repertoires with fewer than 30,000 or more than 120,000 public chains, plus five with anomalous nucleotide sharing. TCRdb limited this immuneACCESS table to in-frame rearrangements with V and J called. A share of clones is missing; checked studies link under half to unresolved V genes, and the rest is unexplained. V and J calls and clone size are given by that table; D and trimming were obtained from the DNA. The table for this sample lists hundreds of thousands of clones; approximately 82% of them were counted only once. Under 0.8% of the sample is held by the ten biggest clonotypes.

The cohort comprised 550 to 700 healthy bone marrow donors. Cohort members were all nominally healthy when sampled, although unrecorded immune exposures were likely present. The donor tested CMV seronegative and was one of the 352 seronegative cohort members. A peripheral blood sample was collected from each donor, and TCR beta sequencing was performed on peripheral blood mononuclear cells. Genomic DNA extraction from the blood cell samples was performed with the Qiagen DNeasy Blood Extraction Kit. Study-wide findings and limitations: A later analysis associated about 16,000 TCR beta sequences with specific HLA alleles at a false discovery rate of 0.05. According to a later analysis, parvovirus B19, influenza, CMV and Epstein-Barr virus appeared linked to several top co-occurrence clusters. Presence/absence analyses assumed roughly uniform sequencing depth across donors, an assumption that may not hold. Approximately 16 rarely observed V segments, including chromosome 9 orphons, were excluded from the earlier analysis of several hundred of the donors because counts were too low. In vitro tests confirmed that a few of the cytomegalovirus-associated TCR beta chains recognize cytomegalovirus antigens. A further reported finding was that TCR beta sequences accurately predicted the HLA-A and HLA-B alleles for most subjects in the first cohort. In a later genetic analysis, fewer N-insertions in productive TCRs were reported among donors in an Asian-associated ancestry cluster than the approximately 670-donor mean. A later genetic analysis associated a missense DCLRE1C variant with V-gene and J-gene trimming of TCR beta chains, and an independent cohort replicated the association. A cluster of highly shared sequence variants was judged likely to represent a technical artifact of the sequencing pipeline. An earlier analysis of several hundred of the donors showed that most TCR beta V segments appeared in productive rearrangements either about 87% or about 30% of the time, which broadly matched IMGT annotations. A later analysis found that HLA-associated TCR beta chains were more clonally expanded and had lower generation probabilities than equally common non-associated chains. According to a later analysis, most CMV-associated TCR beta chains appeared to be HLA-restricted, and the HLA associations seemed to be driven largely by CMV exposure. It was suggested by the authors that the approach could potentially be generalized to other disease states and immunological phenotypes. Correlated functional status among segregating V segments might reflect linkage disequilibrium, but an unknown experimental factor could not be ruled out. The only immune exposure information available for the cohort was CMV serostatus. Most TCR sequences were seen in very few donors, while some public TCRs were found in many individuals. In the study, about 150 TCR beta chains were listed as associated with cytomegalovirus. Because the 87-base-pair reads could not distinguish some IMGT-functional V segments, including TRBV6-2 and TRBV6-3, those segments were excluded. HLA typing was unavailable for some donors at each locus, so association tests used only the typed subset. In this cohort, only TCR beta chains were sequenced, and detectable features were limited by the absence of alpha or paired-chain data. Cytomegalovirus status was reported to be diagnosed by the classifier with high specificity and sensitivity in both the original and validation cohorts. Assigning TCR associations to individual alleles was difficult when HLA alleles, especially DR and DQ, strongly co-occurred. According to a later analysis, TCR association rates differed among HLA loci, with DRB1 alleles showing the most associated TCRs and HLA-C alleles showing the fewest.

Points on this clone: This receptor's antigen is unknown. No base qualities exist here, and no much larger clone lies one base off it.

Recombination connected TRBV29-1 to TRBJ1-1; 10 central bases correspond to TRBD1. The source material was PBMCs. This TCR was recovered from a man between 18 and 29 years old in good health and CMV-seronegative. The CDR3 protein is CSVGDRGSEAFF. The nucleotide sequence reads as follows: TGCAGCGTCGGGGACAGGGGCTCTGAAGCTTTCTTT. Reference TRBV29-1 and TRBJ1-1 proteins supply the regions before and after the CDR3; the full variable domain is: SAVISQKPSRDICQRGTSLTIQCQVDSQVTMMFWYRQQPGQSLTLIATANQGSEATYESGFVIDKFPISRPNLTFSTLTVSNMSPEDSSIYLCSVGDRGSEAFFGQGTRLTVV.